This paragraph reports one T cell receptor (beta chain). What it binds is not known. The sample belongs to a study of a mutant IDH1 vaccine in newly diagnosed glioma. Noted time point: week 11, during vaccination. In every dose of vaccine, 300 ug of mutant IDH1 20-mer peptide was given alongside topical imiquimod. Sequencing was performed with immunoSEQ multiplex PCR; in TCRdb, only in-frame clones are kept and a portion is missing. The table shows roughly 60,000 clones, with about 84% occurring only once. There are 15 residues in the CDR3. The germline CDR1 and CDR2 sequences are SNHLY and FYNNEI. Trimming took off 4 bases at V and 1 base at J, with 11 bases between the two ends.

The chain carries TRBV2 and TRBJ1-5; tentative D call: TRBD1 (5 bases). The specimen comprised PBMCs, sampled from a glioma patient whose treatment included an IDH1 peptide vaccine. The TCR comes from a young man with glioma. In DNA form, the CDR3 reads TGTGCCAGCAGTGGAAGTAGGGGCAGCAATCAGCCCCAGCATTTT. It yields the protein CASSGSRGSNQPQHF.